This TCR beta chain was sequenced in a study of blood T cell repertoires in COVID-19. The wider study: Researchers got acute and convalescent COVID-19 samples from the United States, Italy and Spain.

Sequencing used immunoSEQ multiplex PCR; TCRdb keeps in-frame clones, though not all of them. This table holds a few hundred thousand clones, over 75% found once. The V and J ends lost 1 base and 0 bases, in that order; junction bases with no gene match: 2. Germline CDR1 LNHDA, CDR2 SQIVND (reference sequence). The CDR3 loop spans 15 amino acids. The sequence was obtained from a woman aged 45 to 65 with acute or convalescent COVID-19. The chain is built from TRBV19 and TRBJ2-7; TRBD2 matches at 8 bases. The sample taken for sequencing was peripheral blood. This CDR3 reads CASSIAGGVSYEQYF. CDR3 coding DNA: TGTGCCAGTAGTATAGCGGGGGGGGTCTCCTACGAGCAGTACTTC.